This T cell receptor beta chain came from a study of cytomegalovirus exposure and HLA in healthy donors. Study-wide points: The productive fraction for most TCR beta V segments was about 90% or about 30% in an earlier analysis.

The PCR used 60 Vbeta and 13 Jbeta primers. Only in-frame clones appear in the TCRdb table, and some are missing; sequencing was by immunoSEQ multiplex PCR. Of 150,000 to 200,000 clones detected, about 83% appear once; the ten largest clones hold about 6%. The ends were cut back, 9 bases at V and 6 bases at J, with 18 bases in the middle. CDR1 and CDR2 from the germline V gene are MNHEY and SVGAGI. The length of the CDR3 is 13 residues. Note on this clone: Its matching antigen is unknown.

Sequencing used PBMCs. This TCR was recovered from a woman aged 25 to 45 in good health and CMV-seropositive. This chain uses TRBV6-5 with TRBJ2-7, with D possibly being TRBD1 (6 bases). The CDR3 bases are TGTGCCAGTAGAAACAGGGTCCTGTTCGAGCAGTACTTC. As protein: CASRNRVLFEQYF.